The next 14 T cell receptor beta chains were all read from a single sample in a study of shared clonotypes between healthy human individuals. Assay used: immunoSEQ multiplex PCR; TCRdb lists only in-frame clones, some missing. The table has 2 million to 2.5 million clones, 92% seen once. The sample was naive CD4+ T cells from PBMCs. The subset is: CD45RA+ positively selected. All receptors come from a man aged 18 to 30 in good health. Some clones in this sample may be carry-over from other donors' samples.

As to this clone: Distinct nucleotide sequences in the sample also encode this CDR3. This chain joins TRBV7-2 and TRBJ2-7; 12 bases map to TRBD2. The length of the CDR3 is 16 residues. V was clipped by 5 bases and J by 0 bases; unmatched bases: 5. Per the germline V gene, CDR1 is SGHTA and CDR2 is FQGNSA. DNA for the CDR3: TGTGCCAGCAGCCTAGGACTAGCGGGGAACTCCTACGAGCAGTACTTC. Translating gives CASSLGLAGNSYEQYF.

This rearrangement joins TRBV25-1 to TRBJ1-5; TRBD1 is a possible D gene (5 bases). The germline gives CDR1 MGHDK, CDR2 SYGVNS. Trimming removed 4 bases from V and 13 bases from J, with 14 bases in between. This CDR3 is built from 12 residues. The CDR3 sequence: CASSARTSPQHF. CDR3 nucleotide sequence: TGTGCCAGCAGTGCCCGGACATCACCACAGCATTTT.

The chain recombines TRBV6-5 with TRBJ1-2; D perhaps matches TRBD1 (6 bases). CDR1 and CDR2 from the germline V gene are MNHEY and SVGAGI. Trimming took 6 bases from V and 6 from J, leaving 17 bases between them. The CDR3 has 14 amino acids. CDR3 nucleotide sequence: TGTGCCAGCAGGCCGACCCTTAACAGGGATGGCTACACCTTC. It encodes CASRPTLNRDGYTF.

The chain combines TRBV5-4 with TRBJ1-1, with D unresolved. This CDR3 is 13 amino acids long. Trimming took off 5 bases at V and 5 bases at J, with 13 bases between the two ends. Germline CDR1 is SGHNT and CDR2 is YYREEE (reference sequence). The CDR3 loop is CASRRVGQTEAFF. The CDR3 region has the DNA TGTGCCAGCAGGAGGGTGGGCCAGACTGAAGCTTTCTTT.

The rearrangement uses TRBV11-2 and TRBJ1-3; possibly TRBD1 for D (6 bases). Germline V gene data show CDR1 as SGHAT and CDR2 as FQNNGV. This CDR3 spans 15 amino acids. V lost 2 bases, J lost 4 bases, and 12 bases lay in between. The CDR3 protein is CASSLTGGVGNTIYF. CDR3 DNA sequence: TGTGCCAGCAGCTTAACGGGGGGCGTGGGAAACACCATATATTTT.

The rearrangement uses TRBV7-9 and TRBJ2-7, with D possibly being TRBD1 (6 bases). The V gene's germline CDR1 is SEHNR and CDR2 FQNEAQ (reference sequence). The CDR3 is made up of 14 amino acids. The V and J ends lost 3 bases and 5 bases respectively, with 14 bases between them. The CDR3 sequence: CASSFGGGGNEQYF. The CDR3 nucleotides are TGTGCCAGCAGCTTCGGAGGTGGGGGCAACGAGCAGTACTTC.

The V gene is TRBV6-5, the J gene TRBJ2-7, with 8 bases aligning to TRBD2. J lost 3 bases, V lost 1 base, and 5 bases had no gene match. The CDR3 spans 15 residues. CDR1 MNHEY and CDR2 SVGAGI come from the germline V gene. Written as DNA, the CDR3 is TGTGCCAGCAGTTACTATAACGGGGGGGGCTACGAGCAGTACTTC. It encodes CASSYYNGGGYEQYF.

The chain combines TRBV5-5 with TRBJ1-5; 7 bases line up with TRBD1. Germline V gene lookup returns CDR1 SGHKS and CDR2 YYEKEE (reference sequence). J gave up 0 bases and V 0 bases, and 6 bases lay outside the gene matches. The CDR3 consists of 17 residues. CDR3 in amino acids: CASSLVGQLGSNQPQHF. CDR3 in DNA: TGTGCCAGCAGCTTGGTGGGACAGTTAGGTAGCAATCAGCCCCAGCATTTT.

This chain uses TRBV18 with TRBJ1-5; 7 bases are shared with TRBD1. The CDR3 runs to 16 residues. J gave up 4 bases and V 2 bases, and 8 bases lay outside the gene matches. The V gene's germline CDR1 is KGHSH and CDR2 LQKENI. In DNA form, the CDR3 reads TGTGCCAGCTCACCATTCCAGGGGGTAACAAATCAGCCCCAGCATTTT. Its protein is CASSPFQGVTNQPQHF.

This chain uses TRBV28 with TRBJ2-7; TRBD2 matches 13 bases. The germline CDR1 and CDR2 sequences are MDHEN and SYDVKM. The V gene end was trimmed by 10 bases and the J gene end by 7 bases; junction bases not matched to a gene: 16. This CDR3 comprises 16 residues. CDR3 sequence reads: CATLQGTSGTRGEQYF. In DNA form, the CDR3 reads TGTGCCACCCTTCAGGGGACTAGCGGGACCCGTGGGGAGCAGTACTTC.

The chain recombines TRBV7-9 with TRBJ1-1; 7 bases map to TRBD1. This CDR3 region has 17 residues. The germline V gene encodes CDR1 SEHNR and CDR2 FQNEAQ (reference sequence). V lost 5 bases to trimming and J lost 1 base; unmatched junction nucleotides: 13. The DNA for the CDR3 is TGTGCCAGCAGCCCCCGCCCCTCGAGGACAGGGAACACTGAAGCTTTCTTT. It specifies CASSPRPSRTGNTEAFF. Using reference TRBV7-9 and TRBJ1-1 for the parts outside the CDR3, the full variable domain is DTGVSQNPRHKITKRGQNVTFRCDPISEHNRLYWYRQTLGQGPEFLTYFQNEAQLEKSRLLSDRFSAERPKGSFSTLEIQRTEQGDSAMYLCASSPRPSRTGNTEAFFGQGTRLTVV.

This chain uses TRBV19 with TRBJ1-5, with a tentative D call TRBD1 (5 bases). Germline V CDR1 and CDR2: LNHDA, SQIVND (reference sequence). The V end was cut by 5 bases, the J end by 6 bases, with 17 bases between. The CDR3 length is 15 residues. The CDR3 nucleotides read TGTGCCAGTAGTGCCCGAGACGGGGGGTTTCAGCCCCAGCATTTT. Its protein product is CASSARDGGFQPQHF.

The CDR3 loop reads CASSYSGGSANYGYTF. Written as DNA, the CDR3 is TGTGCCAGCAGTTACTCAGGGGGGTCCGCTAACTATGGCTACACCTTC. The rearrangement uses TRBV6-5 and TRBJ1-2, with D possibly matching TRBD1 (6 bases). The CDR3 has 16 amino acids. Germline-derived CDR1 and CDR2 are MNHEY and SVGAGI. V was clipped by 0 bases and J by 0 bases, with 11 bases between them.

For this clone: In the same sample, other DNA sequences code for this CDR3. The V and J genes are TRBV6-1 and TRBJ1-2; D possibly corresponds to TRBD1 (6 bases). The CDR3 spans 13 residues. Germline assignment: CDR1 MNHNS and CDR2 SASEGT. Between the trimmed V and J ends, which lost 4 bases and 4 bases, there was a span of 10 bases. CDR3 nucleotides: TGTGCCAGCAGTGCCAGGACAGCCTATGGCTACACCTTC. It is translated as CASSARTAYGYTF.